There are a few counts of the clone carrying this TCR beta chain. Investigators took roughly 10 milliliters of peripheral blood from every donor. The CDR3 has 12 amino acids. The ends were cut back, 6 bases at V and 6 bases at J, with 12 bases in the middle. This sample was taken from a study of blood T cells in healthy people across ages. It was with a sample-barcoded 5' primer and a J-beta primer mix that a second PCR of roughly 7 to 11 cycles was run. From each sample, at least 3 million paired-end reads containing CDR3 were obtained. TCRdb recomputed calls from the 5' RACE reads with MiXCR, one row per CDR3 protein. The sample records approximately 1.5 million distinct CDR3 sequences, about 31% being singletons.

This clonotype was obtained from a woman in her twenties or thirties in good health. The V call is TRBV12-3 or TRBV12-4, the J call TRBJ2-7; no clear D gene. Source material: blood. The CDR3 sequence is CASSIKPGEQYF. The CDR3 bases are TGTGCCAGCAGCATCAAACCGGGCGAGCAGTACTTC.